The clone carrying this T cell receptor (beta chain) was picked up many times. Its antigen is as yet unknown. The CDR3 length is 14 residues. Trimming pared 6 bases from V and 1 base from J, leaving 10 bases between. The germline CDR1 and CDR2 sequences are MDHEN and SYDVKM. The data were obtained in a study of T cells in Graves' hyperthyroidism and ophthalmopathy. Study-level points and caveats: Ophthalmopathy was model-predicted a median 6.5 months pre-onset.

Template material for amplifying TCR beta CDR3 regions consisted of RNA transcripts. Initially, a first-round RT-PCR of the TCR CDR3 employed the HTBI primer set. In TCRdb, the multiplex PCR reads were re-called with MiXCR into one record per CDR3 protein. In the table there are 550,000 to 650,000 distinct CDR3 sequences, around 13% of which are singletons. This rearrangement joins TRBV28 to TRBJ1-5; tentatively, D is TRBD1 (5 bases). Sequencing was done on a sample of blood. The receptor was isolated from a woman between 25 and 40 years old with Graves' hyperthyroidism that later progressed to Graves' ophthalmopathy. CDR3 in amino acids: CASSDRFSNQPQHF. DNA of the CDR3: TGTGCCAGCAGCGACAGATTCAGCAATCAGCCCCAGCATTTT.